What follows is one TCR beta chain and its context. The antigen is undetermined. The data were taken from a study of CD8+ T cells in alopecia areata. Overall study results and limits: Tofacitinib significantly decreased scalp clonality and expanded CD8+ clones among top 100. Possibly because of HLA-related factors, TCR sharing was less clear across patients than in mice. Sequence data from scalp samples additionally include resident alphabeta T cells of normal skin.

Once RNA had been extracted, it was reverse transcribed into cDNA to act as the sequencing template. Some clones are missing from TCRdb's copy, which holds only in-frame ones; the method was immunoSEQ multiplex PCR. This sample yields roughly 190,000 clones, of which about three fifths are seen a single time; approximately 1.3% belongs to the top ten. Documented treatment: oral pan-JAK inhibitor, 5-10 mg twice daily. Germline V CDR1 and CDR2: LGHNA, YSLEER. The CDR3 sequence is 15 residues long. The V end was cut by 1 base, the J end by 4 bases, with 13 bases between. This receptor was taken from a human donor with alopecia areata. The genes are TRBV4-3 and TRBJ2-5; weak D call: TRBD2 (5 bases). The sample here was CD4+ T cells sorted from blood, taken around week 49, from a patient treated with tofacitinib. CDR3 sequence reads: CASSQAHAGLETQYF. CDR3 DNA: TGCGCCAGCAGCCAAGCTCACGCAGGACTAGAGACCCAGTACTTC.